This TCR beta chain came from a study of metastatic and nonmetastatic thyroid tumors. For the study at large: Repertoire comparisons spanned blood and tumor or nodule tissue from malignant and benign thyroid patients.

Germline values: CDR1 SNHLY, CDR2 FYNNEI. This CDR3 contains 14 residues. Trimming took 1 base from V and 3 from J, leaving 10 bases between them. Not a single patient had been given any form of treatment at any point before undergoing thyroid surgery. Per the study methods: Clinicopathological groups supplied CDR3 differences that were used to build a distant-metastasis classifier for papillary thyroid cancer. TCRdb re-called the PCR reads via MiXCR. The V and J calls reflect TCRdb's pipeline rather than the authors' work. The data hold roughly 13,000 clones, with just over 25% observed a single time.

The source is a female donor with papillary thyroid cancer or a benign thyroid nodule (not recorded which). Some clones in this sample may be carry-over from other donors' samples. Sequenced material: tumor tissue. V usage is TRBV2 and J usage is TRBJ2-7; D unresolved. CDR3 sequence (DNA): TGTGCCAGCAGTGAAGTTGACTCAAACTACGAGCAGTACTTC. This sequence encodes CASSEVDSNYEQYF. The entire variable domain, with the rest obtained from reference TRBV2 and TRBJ2-7, is as follows: EPEVTQTPSHQVTQMGQEVILRCVPISNHLYFYWYRQILGQKVEFLVSFYNNEISEKSEIFDDQFSVERPDGSNFTLKIRSTKLEDSAMYFCASSEVDSNYEQYFGPGTRLTVT.